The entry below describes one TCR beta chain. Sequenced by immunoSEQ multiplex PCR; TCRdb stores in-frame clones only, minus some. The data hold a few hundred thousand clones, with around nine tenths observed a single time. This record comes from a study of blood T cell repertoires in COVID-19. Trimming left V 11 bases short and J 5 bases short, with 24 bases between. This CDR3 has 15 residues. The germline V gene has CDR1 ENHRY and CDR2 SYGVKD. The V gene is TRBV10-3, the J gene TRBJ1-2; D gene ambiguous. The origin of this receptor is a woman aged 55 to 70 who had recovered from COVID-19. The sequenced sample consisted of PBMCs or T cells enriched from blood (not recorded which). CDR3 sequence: CALPEPKPKKYGYTF. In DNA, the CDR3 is TGTGCCCTTCCCGAGCCCAAACCGAAAAAATATGGCTACACCTTC.